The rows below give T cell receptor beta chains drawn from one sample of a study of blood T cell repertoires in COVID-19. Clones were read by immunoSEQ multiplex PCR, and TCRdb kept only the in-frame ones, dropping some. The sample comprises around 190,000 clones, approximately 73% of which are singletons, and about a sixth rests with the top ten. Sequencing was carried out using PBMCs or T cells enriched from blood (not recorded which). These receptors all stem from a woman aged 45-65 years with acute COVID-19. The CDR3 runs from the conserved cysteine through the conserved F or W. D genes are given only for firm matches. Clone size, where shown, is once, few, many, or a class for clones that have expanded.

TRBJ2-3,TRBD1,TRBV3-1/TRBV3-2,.,TGTGCCAGCAGCCAAGATCATCCCGGACAGGGTATGCGAGATACGCAGTATTTT,CASSQDHPGQGMRDTQYF
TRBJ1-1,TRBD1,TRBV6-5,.,TGTGCCAGCAGTCCGGGACAGATGAACACTGAAGCTTTCTTT,CASSPGQMNTEAFF
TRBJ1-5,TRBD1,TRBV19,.,TGTGCCAGTAGTATGACCCTACAGGGGCTAGGTCAGCCCCAGCATTTT,CASSMTLQGLGQPQHF
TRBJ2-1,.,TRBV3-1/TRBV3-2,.,TGTGCCAGCAGCCAAGACGGTGTCCCCTACAATGAGCAGTTCTTC,CASSQDGVPYNEQFF
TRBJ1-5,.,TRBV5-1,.,TGCGCCAGCAGCTTCGGGGGAGGCGAACAGCCCCAGCATTTT,CASSFGGGEQPQHF
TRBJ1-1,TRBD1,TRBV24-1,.,TGTGCCACCAGTGACCGGACAGGAGGAGAAGCTTTCTTT,CATSDRTGGEAFF
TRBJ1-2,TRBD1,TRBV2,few,TGTGCCAGCAGTGGGACAGGGGGTAACTATGGCTACACCTTC,CASSGTGGNYGYTF
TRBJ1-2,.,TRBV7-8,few,TGTGCCAGCAGCTTAGTAGACAGTGGGTATGGCTACACCTTC,CASSLVDSGYGYTF
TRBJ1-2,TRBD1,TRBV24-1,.,TGTGCCACCAGAGGGGCGACAGGGACCAACTATGGCTACACCTTC,CATRGATGTNYGYTF
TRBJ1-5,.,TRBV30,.,TGTGCCTGGAGTAGCGGTAGCAATCAGCCCCAGCATTTT,CAWSSGSNQPQHF
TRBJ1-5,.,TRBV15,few,TGTGCCACCAGGGACTCCAGCTCAGCGGGTCAGCCCCAGCATTTT,CATRDSSSAGQPQHF
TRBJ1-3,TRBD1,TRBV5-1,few,TGCGCCAGCAGCTTCTTGACAGGGTACTCTGGAAACACCATATATTTT,CASSFLTGYSGNTIYF
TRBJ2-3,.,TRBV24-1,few,TGTGCCACCAGTGATTTGCAAGTGCCAGGGGCAGATACGCAGTATTTT,CATSDLQVPGADTQYF
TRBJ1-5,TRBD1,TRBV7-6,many,TGTGCCAGCAGCTTAGCAACAGGGGGAAATCAGCCCCAGCATTTT,CASSLATGGNQPQHF
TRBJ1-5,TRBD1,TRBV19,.,TGTGCCAGTAGTTCTCCTCCGGGACAGAAGTATCAGCCCCAGCATTTT,CASSSPPGQKYQPQHF
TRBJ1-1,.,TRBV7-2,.,TGTGCCAGCACCGTAGACTTTACAGGGTACACTGAAGCTTTCTTT,CASTVDFTGYTEAFF
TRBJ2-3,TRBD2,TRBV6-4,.,TGTGCCAGCAGGCTAGCGGGGGACACAGATACGCAGTATTTT,CASRLAGDTDTQYF
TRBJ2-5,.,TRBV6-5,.,TGTGCCAGCAGTTACGAGGGGAGGGAGACCCAGTACTTC,CASSYEGRETQYF